Listed below are T cell receptor beta chains from one sample, sequenced in a study of control samples from healthy donors and cancer patients. TCRdb's copy holds only in-frame clones and misses some; the assay was immunoSEQ multiplex PCR. The sample lists around 200,000 clones, 90% to 95% seen once, with more than 1.3% in the top ten. Material for sequencing was blood. These receptors originate from a man in his forties or fifties in good health. CDR3s include the opening cysteine and the closing phenylalanine or tryptophan. D genes are given only for firm matches. Not every row has a clone size; where given, it reads once, few, many or a size class.

J gene,D gene,V gene,clone size,CDR3 DNA,CDR3 protein
TRBJ2-2,-,TRBV27,-,TGTGCCAGCAGTTTCGGGACAAACACCGGGGAGCTGTTTTTT,CASSFGTNTGELFF
TRBJ2-2,-,TRBV7-8,-,TGTGCCAGCAGCCCCAGCGCCGGGACACCGAACACCGGGGAGCTGTTTTTT,CASSPSAGTPNTGELFF
TRBJ1-6,-,TRBV5-4,-,TGTGCCAGCAGCCCAAGGGCAGGGAGCGGATCCTATAATTCACCCCTCCACTTT,CASSPRAGSGSYNSPLHF
TRBJ1-4,-,TRBV7-8,-,TGTGCCAGCGTACCTCCGGGGGCAACTAATGAAAAACTGTTTTTT,CASVPPGATNEKLFF
TRBJ1-4,TRBD1,TRBV28,-,TGTGCCAGCACCCACCCGGACAGGGCCGAAAAACTGTTTTTT,CASTHPDRAEKLFF
TRBJ2-5,TRBD2,TRBV6-2/TRBV6-3,few,TGTGCCAGCAGCGGCGGACTAGCGGGGAGGGAGACCCAGTACTTC,CASSGGLAGRETQYF
TRBJ1-2,TRBD1,TRBV5-1,-,TGCGCCAGCAGCTATCAAGGGGGCGCGGAAGGGGGCTACACCTTC,CASSYQGGAEGGYTF
TRBJ2-2,-,TRBV12-3/TRBV12-4,-,TGTGCCAGCAGTATAGACACCGGGGAGCTGTTTTTT,CASSIDTGELFF
TRBJ1-4,TRBD1,TRBV5-6,-,TGTGCCAGCGGTACCCATTGGAGACTCGGGACAGGGCTTGAAAAACTGTTTTTT,CASGTHWRLGTGLEKLFF
TRBJ2-5,-,TRBV7-2,-,TGTGCCAGCAGTCAAGCAGAGACCCAGTACTTC,CASSQAETQYF
TRBJ1-5,-,TRBV21-1,-,TGTGCCAGCAGCACAAATCAAGTCAATCAGCCCCAGCATTTT,CASSTNQVNQPQHF
TRBJ1-2,-,TRBV7-9,-,TGTGCCAGCAGCTTAGGGTCCAGGGAATTATTCTCTAACTATGGCTACACCTTC,CASSLGSRELFSNYGYTF
TRBJ1-6,TRBD1,TRBV9,-,TGTGCCAGCAGCGCCCGGACAGGGGGCTATTCACCCCTCCACTTT,CASSARTGGYSPLHF
TRBJ1-4,-,TRBV30,-,TGTGCCTGGAGTGCCTTGGGTCAGGCTAATGAAAAACTGTTTTTT,CAWSALGQANEKLFF
TRBJ1-5,-,TRBV4-1,-,TGCGCCAGCAGCCAAGGTCCGTTCAATCAGCCCCAGCATTTT,CASSQGPFNQPQHF
TRBJ1-1,-,TRBV5-1,once,TGCGCCAGCAGCTTGGAGGGGGGGCGAGCTTTCTTT,CASSLEGGRAFF
TRBJ2-2,TRBD2,TRBV5-1,-,TGCGCCAGCAGCGGTGGCGGGGGGACAATGGCCGGGGAGCTGTTTTTT,CASSGGGGTMAGELFF
TRBJ2-5,-,TRBV6-5,-,TGTGCCAGTTCGAGCCCCGCGATGGGGACCCAGTACTTC,CASSSPAMGTQYF
TRBJ1-6,TRBD1,TRBV18,-,TGTGCCAGCTCACCACTCCAGGGGGCGAATTCACCCCTCCACTTT,CASSPLQGANSPLHF
TRBJ2-1,-,TRBV11-1,-,TGTGCCAGCAGCTTCGAACAGGGAGGATACAATGAGCAGTTCTTC,CASSFEQGGYNEQFF
TRBJ1-1,-,TRBV6-5,-,TGTGCCAGCAGTTACCCGGGAGGCACTGAAGCTTTCTTT,CASSYPGGTEAFF
TRBJ1-5,-,TRBV24-1,once,TGTGCCACCAGTTCCGCCCGGGGTAGCAATCAGCCCCAGCATTTT,CATSSARGSNQPQHF
TRBJ1-4,-,TRBV21-1,-,TGTGCCAGCACCGCGGGAAGGCCTAATGAAAAACTGTTTTTT,CASTAGRPNEKLFF
TRBJ1-4,-,TRBV27,-,TGTGCCAGCCAAGACAGGAGTAATGAAAAACTGTTTTTT,CASQDRSNEKLFF
TRBJ1-6,TRBD1,TRBV2,-,TGTGCCAGCTTGACAGGGGGCTCTTCACCCCTCCACTTT,CASLTGGSSPLHF
TRBJ1-2,-,TRBV5-6,-,TGTGCCAGCAGCCCCCAGGGGAGAGGCTACACCTTC,CASSPQGRGYTF
TRBJ2-7,TRBD2,TRBV6-6,-,TGTGCCAGCAGGCCCGGGACTAGCGGGGATTTGGGTGAGCAGTACTTC,CASRPGTSGDLGEQYF
TRBJ1-1,-,TRBV7-9,once,TGTGCCAGCAGCTTTGGCCTTAATGAAGCTTTCTTT,CASSFGLNEAFF
TRBJ1-1,-,TRBV7-8,-,TGTGCCAGCAGCTTAGAAGGTAGAAATCTGAACACTGAAGCTTTCTTT,CASSLEGRNLNTEAFF
TRBJ1-1,-,TRBV5-1,-,TGCGCCAGCAGCCTCTTTGGGCAGCACACTGAAGCTTTCTTT,CASSLFGQHTEAFF
TRBJ2-5,TRBD2,TRBV28,once,TGTGCCAGCAGGGATCCCGGGACTACGCAGTACTTC,CASRDPGTTQYF
TRBJ1-1,-,TRBV5-1,-,TGCGCCAGCAGCTTGGATCCAGTTCCGAACACTGAAGCTTTCTTT,CASSLDPVPNTEAFF
TRBJ1-6,TRBD1,TRBV9,-,TGTGCCAGCGGACAGGGGACTTCCTATAATTCACCCCTCCACTTT,CASGQGTSYNSPLHF
TRBJ2-5,TRBD2,TRBV7-8,-,TGTGCCAGCAGCTTAGCGGAGACTAGCGGGATAGAGACCCAGTACTTC,CASSLAETSGIETQYF
TRBJ2-5,-,TRBV5-1,-,TGCGCCAGCAGACTGGACAGTTCAGAGACCCAGTACTTC,CASRLDSSETQYF